Listed below are T cell receptor beta chains from one sample, sequenced in a study of human T cells and chemical hapten exposure. TCRdb passed the RACE reads through MiXCR, listing each CDR3 protein once. The sample has 150,000 to 200,000 distinct CDR3 sequences, roughly 15% seen once; the top ten hold about 1.7%. The sequencing used whole blood, collected in connection with sensitization to the hapten diphenylcyclopropenone (DPC). The receptors derive from a woman under 40 with alopecia areata. Some clones in this sample may be carry-over from other donors' samples. CDR3s include the opening cysteine and the closing phenylalanine or tryptophan. D genes are given only for firm matches. Size is omitted from some rows. Given values are once, few, many or a class for expanded clones.

clone size: .
J gene: TRBJ2-1
D gene: .
V gene: TRBV10-3
CDR3 DNA: TGTGCCATCAAACCCTCCAACGGGGGGCCCTTAGTTGAGCAGTTCTTC
CDR3 protein: CAIKPSNGGPLVEQFF

clone size: .
J gene: TRBJ1-4
D gene: .
V gene: TRBV20-1
CDR3 DNA: TGCAGTGCTAGGCAGGGGATTGAAAAACTGTTTTTT
CDR3 protein: CSARQGIEKLFF

clone size: .
J gene: TRBJ2-3
D gene: .
V gene: TRBV29-1
CDR3 DNA: TGCAGCGTCGGGACGGTCACAGATACGCAGTATTTT
CDR3 protein: CSVGTVTDTQYF

clone size: .
J gene: TRBJ2-3
D gene: .
V gene: TRBV12-3/TRBV12-4
CDR3 DNA: TGTGCCAGCTCCCGAGCCATAAGCACAGATACGCAGTATTTT
CDR3 protein: CASSRAISTDTQYF

clone size: few
J gene: TRBJ2-3
D gene: TRBD2
V gene: TRBV20-1
CDR3 DNA: TGCAGTGCTTGGACTAGCGGGCCAGATACGCAGTATTTT
CDR3 protein: CSAWTSGPDTQYF

clone size: few
J gene: TRBJ2-1
D gene: TRBD2
V gene: TRBV27
CDR3 DNA: TGTGCCAGCAGTTTCAGGACTAGCGGGGGGAATGAGCAGTTCTTC
CDR3 protein: CASSFRTSGGNEQFF

clone size: few
J gene: TRBJ2-5
D gene: TRBD1
V gene: TRBV3-1
CDR3 DNA: TGTGCCAGCAGCCAAATGGACAGGGGAACAGAGACCCAGTACTTC
CDR3 protein: CASSQMDRGTETQYF

clone size: few
J gene: TRBJ1-6
D gene: .
V gene: TRBV20-1
CDR3 DNA: TGCAGTGCTAGAGCCGCACCATCGATGGCCTCCAATTCACCCCTCCACTTT
CDR3 protein: CSARAAPSMASNSPLHF

clone size: many
J gene: TRBJ2-3
D gene: .
V gene: TRBV11-1
CDR3 DNA: TGTGCCAGCAGCCCCGCTACAGATACGCAGTATTTT
CDR3 protein: CASSPATDTQYF

clone size: .
J gene: TRBJ1-1
D gene: .
V gene: TRBV7-2
CDR3 DNA: TGTGCCAGCAGCTTCTCGGGGTCCACTGAAGCTTTCTTT
CDR3 protein: CASSFSGSTEAFF

clone size: .
J gene: TRBJ2-1
D gene: .
V gene: TRBV12-3/TRBV12-4
CDR3 DNA: TGTGCCAGCAGTTTAGAGGGGGGGTCCTACAATGAGCAGTTCTTC
CDR3 protein: CASSLEGGSYNEQFF

clone size: many
J gene: TRBJ1-1
D gene: .
V gene: TRBV28
CDR3 DNA: TGTGCCAGCAGGCTGACAGGCCCGGGCACTGAAGCTTTCTTT
CDR3 protein: CASRLTGPGTEAFF

clone size: .
J gene: TRBJ2-3
D gene: TRBD2
V gene: TRBV28
CDR3 DNA: TGTGCCAGCAGTCAAAGCGGGGCTTCTAGCACAGATACGCAGTATTTT
CDR3 protein: CASSQSGASSTDTQYF

clone size: .
J gene: TRBJ2-7
D gene: TRBD1
V gene: TRBV2
CDR3 DNA: TGTGCCAGCAGGTTTGGGACAGGGACACCCTACGAGCAGTACTTC
CDR3 protein: CASRFGTGTPYEQYF

clone size: .
J gene: TRBJ2-2
D gene: .
V gene: TRBV13
CDR3 DNA: TGTGCCAGCAGCTTAGCAGTTGCCGGGGAGCTGTTTTTT
CDR3 protein: CASSLAVAGELFF

clone size: .
J gene: TRBJ2-4
D gene: .
V gene: TRBV5-1
CDR3 DNA: TGCGCCAGCAGCTTGTGGGGTAGAGGAAACATTCAGTACTTC
CDR3 protein: CASSLWGRGNIQYF

clone size: few
J gene: TRBJ2-3
D gene: TRBD2
V gene: TRBV12-3/TRBV12-4
CDR3 DNA: TGTGCCAGCAGTCCTAGCGGGAGTCGCACAGATACGCAGTATTTT
CDR3 protein: CASSPSGSRTDTQYF

clone size: many
J gene: TRBJ2-2
D gene: .
V gene: TRBV7-3
CDR3 DNA: TGTGCCAGCAGCTTATACTCGCGAGGGCCAGAAATCGGGGAGCTGTTTTTT
CDR3 protein: CASSLYSRGPEIGELFF

clone size: .
J gene: TRBJ2-7
D gene: .
V gene: TRBV7-9
CDR3 DNA: TGTGCCAGCAGCTTAGTGGGTGACGAGCAGTACTTC
CDR3 protein: CASSLVGDEQYF

clone size: many
J gene: TRBJ1-5
D gene: TRBD1
V gene: TRBV18
CDR3 DNA: TGTGCCAGCTCGACCGACAGGGGCAATCAGCCCCAGCATTTT
CDR3 protein: CASSTDRGNQPQHF

clone size: .
J gene: TRBJ2-1
D gene: TRBD2
V gene: TRBV11-2
CDR3 DNA: TGTGCCAGCAGCTTAGGATTTTCTAGCGGACATTCGCAGTTCTTC
CDR3 protein: CASSLGFSSGHSQFF

clone size: .
J gene: TRBJ2-1
D gene: TRBD1
V gene: TRBV29-1
CDR3 DNA: TGCAGCGTTGTCTTTACCAGGGGGTTCGATGAGCAGTTCTTC
CDR3 protein: CSVVFTRGFDEQFF

clone size: .
J gene: TRBJ2-7
D gene: .
V gene: TRBV19
CDR3 DNA: TGTGCCAGTAGTTTTACTCGCGGTCCTCTCTACGAGCAGTACTTC
CDR3 protein: CASSFTRGPLYEQYF

clone size: few
J gene: TRBJ2-7
D gene: .
V gene: TRBV20-1
CDR3 DNA: TGCAGTGCTATCGGACGGTACTACGAGCAGTACTTC
CDR3 protein: CSAIGRYYEQYF

clone size: few
J gene: TRBJ2-7
D gene: .
V gene: TRBV18
CDR3 DNA: TGTGCCAGCTCAGAGGACAGTGGCGAGCAGTACTTC
CDR3 protein: CASSEDSGEQYF

clone size: many
J gene: TRBJ1-2
D gene: .
V gene: TRBV7-9
CDR3 DNA: TGTGCCAGCAGCTTAGATGGGACTCTGGGACGGCGGAACTATGGCTACACCTTC
CDR3 protein: CASSLDGTLGRRNYGYTF

clone size: few
J gene: TRBJ1-2
D gene: .
V gene: TRBV20-1
CDR3 DNA: TGCAGTGCTAGAGCGGGCAGCTCCTATGGCTACACCTTC
CDR3 protein: CSARAGSSYGYTF

clone size: many
J gene: TRBJ2-1
D gene: .
V gene: TRBV4-3
CDR3 DNA: TGCGCCAGCAGCCAAGAGACGGCAAGCTCCTACAATGAGCAGTTCTTC
CDR3 protein: CASSQETASSYNEQFF

clone size: .
J gene: TRBJ2-1
D gene: TRBD2
V gene: TRBV7-9
CDR3 DNA: TGTGCCAGCAGCCCTCCGACTAGCGGGAGGGCCGATGAGCAGTTCTTC
CDR3 protein: CASSPPTSGRADEQFF

clone size: many
J gene: TRBJ2-7
D gene: TRBD2
V gene: TRBV20-1
CDR3 DNA: TGCAGTGCTAGTGGGCGGGAGGCCGCCTACGAGCAGTACTTC
CDR3 protein: CSASGREAAYEQYF

clone size: few
J gene: TRBJ2-1
D gene: TRBD1
V gene: TRBV19
CDR3 DNA: TGTGCCAGTAGTATAAGGGGACAGGGGTGGCAGGGTGAGCAGTTCTTC
CDR3 protein: CASSIRGQGWQGEQFF

clone size: .
J gene: TRBJ2-7
D gene: .
V gene: TRBV20-1
CDR3 DNA: TGCAGTGCTAGAGTCCGGTTGGGCTACGAGCAGTACTTC
CDR3 protein: CSARVRLGYEQYF

clone size: .
J gene: TRBJ2-7
D gene: .
V gene: TRBV12-2
CDR3 DNA: TGTGCAAGTCGCTTAGCCGTCAAATCCTACGAGCAGTACTTC
CDR3 protein: CASRLAVKSYEQYF

clone size: .
J gene: TRBJ2-1
D gene: TRBD1
V gene: TRBV7-9
CDR3 DNA: TGTGCCAGCACCATCAGGGGACAGGCCGCCTACAATGAGCAGTTCTTC
CDR3 protein: CASTIRGQAAYNEQFF

clone size: many
J gene: TRBJ2-1
D gene: TRBD2
V gene: TRBV3-1
CDR3 DNA: TGTGCCAGCAGCCCCGGGGGGTTGAGCTCCTACAATGAGCAGTTCTTC
CDR3 protein: CASSPGGLSSYNEQFF

clone size: few
J gene: TRBJ1-2
D gene: .
V gene: TRBV20-1
CDR3 DNA: TGCAGTGCTAGAGATATGGCAGGGGCGGGCTATGGCTACACCTTC
CDR3 protein: CSARDMAGAGYGYTF

clone size: .
J gene: TRBJ2-7
D gene: .
V gene: TRBV7-2
CDR3 DNA: TGTGCCAGCAGCTTAATCGGTGAGCAGTACTTC
CDR3 protein: CASSLIGEQYF